This T cell receptor (beta chain) was documented in a study of PD-1 blockade in classical Hodgkin lymphoma. With no exception, relapse followed autologous stem cell transplantation in all patients, and brentuximab vedotin exposure varied. Unmatched junction bases numbered 4, after V lost 5 bases and J lost 3 bases. The CDR3 has 13 residues. The germline gives CDR1 SGHTA, CDR2 FQGNSA. Comment on this clone: Other nucleotide sequences from this sample produce the same CDR3.

Only in-frame clones appear in the TCRdb table, and some are missing; sequencing was by immunoSEQ multiplex PCR. The data show 20,000 to 25,000 clones, 74% seen once. The receptor was isolated from a human donor with classical Hodgkin lymphoma. V is TRBV7-2 and J is TRBJ2-7; TRBD1 agrees at 7 bases. This specimen consisted of peripheral blood mononuclear cells (PBMCs), obtained at baseline. The CDR3 DNA is TGTGCCAGCAGCCTAGACAGGGTCTACGAGCAGTACTTC. It codes for CASSLDRVYEQYF.